These 28 T cell receptor beta chains were all obtained from the same sample, sequenced in a study of response to subunit inactivated influenza vaccine. TCRdb used MiXCR to reprocess the RT-PCR reads, holding one entry per CDR3 protein. The repertoire holds 450,000 to 700,000 distinct CDR3 sequences, with 14% as singletons. Specimen: PBMCs from blood, collected roughly 12 days after vaccination. The receptors derive from a man in his forties or fifties who received an inactivated influenza vaccine.

This clonotype has more than one count but fewer than ten. The rearrangement links TRBV29-1 to TRBJ2-3; the D call may be TRBD1 or TRBD2 (5 bases each). Germline values: CDR1 SQVTM, CDR2 ANQGSEA. Trimming cost V 3 bases and J 4 bases, with 14 bases left between them. This CDR3 region has 14 residues. The CDR3 spells CSVDGDVKSDTQYF. In DNA form, the CDR3 reads TGCAGCGTTGACGGGGACGTCAAATCAGATACGCAGTATTTT.

J is TRBJ2-1 and V is TRBV11-2; the match to TRBD2 covers 13 bases. The CDR3 contains 17 residues. V lost 0 bases and J lost 6; bases outside the gene matches: 5. Per the germline V gene, CDR1 is SGHAT and CDR2 is FQNNGV. The CDR3 DNA reads as TGTGCCAGCAGCTTAGATCTGACTAGCGGGAGGACCAATGAGCAGTTCTTC. Translation gives CASSLDLTSGRTNEQFF. Complete variable domain (other parts from reference TRBV11-2 and TRBJ2-1): EAGVAQSPRYKIIEKRQSVAFWCNPISGHATLYWYQQILGQGPKLLIQFQNNGVVDDSQLPKDRFSAERLKGVDSTLKIQPAKLEDSAVYLCASSLDLTSGRTNEQFFGPGTRLTVL.

The V gene is TRBV7-2, the J gene TRBJ2-6, with TRBD1 matching 7 bases. V was clipped by 5 bases and J by 7 bases; unmatched bases: 5. Germline-derived CDR1 and CDR2 are SGHTA and FQGNSA. CDR3 size: 14 residues. Here the CDR3 reads CASSPRQGANVLTF. In nucleotides, the CDR3 is TGTGCCAGCAGCCCCCGACAGGGTGCCAACGTCCTGACTTTC.

This clonotype was detected many times. The chain employs TRBV7-2 and TRBJ2-7; TRBD1 aligns across 9 bases. The CDR3 spans 17 residues. CDR1 and CDR2 from the germline V gene are SGHTA and FQGNSA. V was clipped by 4 bases and J by 5 bases; unmatched bases: 15. The CDR3 loop reads CASSSLGGPGQGHEQYF. CDR3 nucleotides: TGTGCCAGCAGCTCCCTGGGAGGCCCGGGACAGGGACACGAGCAGTACTTC.

This chain uses TRBV10-3 with TRBJ2-3, with a tentative D call TRBD2 (6 bases). Deletions cut 6 bases from V and 4 bases from J, with 14 bases between. The CDR3 consists of 14 residues. Germline V gene sequence: CDR1 ENHRY, CDR2 SYGVKD. The CDR3 DNA reads as TGTGCCATCAGCCGTGGCGGGATCGCAGATACGCAGTATTTT. This sequence encodes CAISRGGIADTQYF.

This clonotype was seen more than once but under ten times. V and J are TRBV20-1 and TRBJ2-7, with TRBD2 identical over 8 bases. The length of the CDR3 is 15 residues. J was trimmed by 2 bases and V by 1 base; bases with no gene match: 7. Per the germline V gene, CDR1 is DFQATT and CDR2 is SNEGSKA (reference sequence). CDR3 protein: CSARGGGRYTYEQYF. The CDR3 bases are TGCAGTGCTAGAGGGGGCGGGAGGTACACCTACGAGCAGTACTTC.

The CDR3 here is CASHAGLAYNTGELFF. The DNA of the CDR3 is TGTGCCAGCCATGCCGGACTAGCATATAACACCGGGGAGCTGTTTTTT. V gene TRBV2 combines with J gene TRBJ2-2; the match to TRBD2 covers 8 bases. CDR1 and CDR2 from the germline V gene are SNHLY and FYNNEI. This CDR3 is 16 amino acids long. The junction had 10 bases not matched to a gene; V was cut back by 8 bases and J by 2 bases.

This clonotype has just a few counts. The V gene is TRBV29-1, the J gene TRBJ2-7; 9 nucleotides agree with TRBD1. The CDR3 totals 15 residues. Per the germline V gene, CDR1 is SQVTM and CDR2 is ANQGSEA. The J segment lost 2 bases and the V segment lost 0 bases, leaving 5 bases of the junction unmatched. This CDR3 reads CSVEDGDRAPYEQYF. The CDR3 coding sequence is TGCAGCGTTGAAGACGGGGACAGGGCCCCCTACGAGCAGTACTTC.

This clonotype was detected a few times. The chain recombines TRBV27 with TRBJ1-6; D is uncertain. V was pared by 6 bases and J by 7 bases, with 19 bases between. Per the germline V gene, CDR1 is MNHEY and CDR2 is SMNVEV (reference sequence). This CDR3 has 16 residues. CDR3 DNA sequence: TGTGCCAGCAGACGGGTGGAGCTACCTACAAATTCACCCCTCCACTTT. This gives the protein CASRRVELPTNSPLHF.

V gene TRBV20-1 combines with J gene TRBJ2-3; 14 bases match TRBD2. After removal of 3 bases from V and 1 base from J, the junction contained 9 bases not matched to a gene. This CDR3 is built from 18 residues. Germline CDR1 and CDR2: DFQATT and SNEGSKA (reference sequence). The CDR3 nucleotides read TGCAGTGCTAGTCCGGGACTAGCGGGAGTATGGGGCACAGATACGCAGTATTTT. Amino acids: CSASPGLAGVWGTDTQYF.

This clonotype has just a few counts. The rearrangement joins TRBV15 to TRBJ2-5; perhaps TRBD1 as D (6 bases). Germline CDR1 reads LNHNV; CDR2 reads YYDKDF (reference sequence). The V gene lost 5 bases and the J gene lost 4 bases, with 17 bases spanning the gap. The CDR3 is made up of 15 amino acids. The CDR3 loop is CATSPQGRGGETQYF. The CDR3 nucleotides are TGTGCCACCAGCCCCCAGGGGCGAGGAGGAGAGACCCAGTACTTC.

The chain joins TRBV29-1 to TRBJ2-1; 8 nucleotides agree with TRBD2. V shed 4 bases and J 9 bases; nucleotides not matched to a gene: 8. Germline CDR1 reads SQVTM; CDR2 reads ANQGSEA. The CDR3 loop spans 13 amino acids. CDR3 coding DNA: TGCAGCGTTGCTACGGGGGGGCAGATTGAGCAGTTCTTC. Translated, it gives CSVATGGQIEQFF.

The V and J genes are TRBV7-2 and TRBJ2-7; D unresolved. Trimming removed 5 bases at V and 8 bases at J, with 13 bases between. CDR3 length: 12 residues. The germline CDR1 and CDR2 sequences are SGHTA and FQGNSA. The CDR3 DNA reads as TGTGCCAGCAGCCCCGGGTCTGTCAAGCAGTACTTC. Translating it yields CASSPGSVKQYF.

This clonotype was observed a handful of times. The V call is TRBV5-1, the J call TRBJ1-6; TRBD1 matches 8 bases. The V and J ends lost 4 bases and 8 bases, in that order; junction bases with no gene match: 8. Germline V lookup: CDR1 SGHRS, CDR2 YFSETQ. The CDR3 sequence is 15 residues long. CDR3 protein: CASSQRTGSDSPLHF. CDR3 nucleotides: TGCGCCAGCAGCCAACGGACAGGGTCGGATTCACCCCTCCACTTT.

This clonotype was picked up a small number of times. The V and J genes are TRBV6-6 and TRBJ2-7, with 7 positions matching TRBD1. With 8 bases clipped from V and 6 bases from J, the junction kept 7 bases outside the gene matches. The CDR3 length is 12 residues. Germline CDR1 MNHNY, CDR2 SVGAGI (reference sequence). The CDR3 DNA reads TGTGCCAGCGGGTCGACAGGGTTCGAGCAGTACTTC. The encoded protein is CASGSTGFEQYF.

V is TRBV7-2 and J is TRBJ2-2, with 7 positions matching TRBD2. Germline CDR1 SGHTA, CDR2 FQGNSA. J gave up 5 bases and V 3 bases, and 6 bases lay outside the gene matches. This CDR3 is built from 15 residues. The CDR3, as DNA: TGTGCCAGCAGCTTTTGGCGGGAGAGGACCGGGGAGCTGTTTTTT. It specifies CASSFWRERTGELFF.

V usage is TRBV2 and J usage is TRBJ2-7, with TRBD1 matching 8 bases. The V gene's germline CDR1 is SNHLY and CDR2 FYNNEI. With V trimmed by 8 bases and J by 7 bases, 7 bases remained unmatched. CDR3 length: 12 amino acids. In DNA form, the CDR3 reads TGTGCCAGCCACCAGGGGGCTGGAGAGCAGTACTTC. As protein: CASHQGAGEQYF. The whole variable domain, filled in from reference TRBV2 and TRBJ2-7, reads EPEVTQTPSHQVTQMGQEVILRCVPISNHLYFYWYRQILGQKVEFLVSFYNNEISEKSEIFDDQFSVERPDGSNFTLKIRSTKLEDSAMYFCASHQGAGEQYFGPGTRLTVT.

This clonotype has a handful of counts. The V and J genes are TRBV6-1 and TRBJ2-7; 10 bases agree with TRBD2. The V segment lost 6 bases and the J segment 3 bases; nucleotides outside the gene matches: 8. The CDR3 spans 15 residues. Germline lookup yields CDR1 MNHNS and CDR2 SASEGT. The DNA of the CDR3 is TGTGCCAGCAGGCCTAGCGGGAGATTTGGCTACGAGCAGTACTTC. Encoded protein: CASRPSGRFGYEQYF.

The CDR3 DNA reads TGCGCCAGCAGCTTCAGCCAGGGAGGTGCTGAAGCTTTCTTT. Amino acid sequence: CASSFSQGGAEAFF. J is TRBJ1-1 and V is TRBV5-1; a weak D match, TRBD1 (5 bases). The CDR3 consists of 14 residues. Germline V gives CDR1 SGHRS, CDR2 YFSETQ. Deletions cut 2 bases from V and 6 bases from J, with 14 bases between. Full variable domain (rest looked up from reference TRBV5-1 and TRBJ1-1): KAGVTQTPRYLIKTRGQQVTLSCSPISGHRSVSWYQQTPGQGLQFLFEYFSETQRNKGNFPGRFSGRQFSNSRSEMNVSTLELGDSALYLCASSFSQGGAEAFFGQGTRLTVV.

V gene TRBV4-1 combines with J gene TRBJ1-4; D gene uncertain. Germline V gives CDR1 MGHRA, CDR2 YSYEKL. Trimming took off 4 bases at V and 8 bases at J, with 17 bases between the two ends. The CDR3 has 15 amino acids. CDR3 loop: CASSLIVGGEEKLFF. The CDR3 DNA is TGCGCCAGCAGCCTGATCGTTGGTGGTGAAGAAAAACTGTTTTTT.

This clonotype was detected many times. The V gene is TRBV5-1, the J gene TRBJ2-2, with TRBD2 matching 8 bases. V was clipped by 4 bases and J by 4 bases; unmatched bases: 12. The germline V gene has CDR1 SGHRS and CDR2 YFSETQ. CDR3 size: 17 residues. The CDR3 DNA reads TGCGCCAGCAGCACTTCCGGGACTAGATTTCGCACCGGGGAGCTGTTTTTT. This gives the protein CASSTSGTRFRTGELFF.

This clonotype was seen ten or more times. At one of its ends the junction is not consistent with the germline gene, which may arise from a read error. The chain is built from TRBV5-1 and TRBJ1-1; TRBD1 matches at 7 bases. The V gene's germline CDR1 is SGHRS and CDR2 YFSETQ. The CDR3 sequence is 14 residues long. Here the CDR3 DNA reads TGTGCCAGCTCACTACAGGGGTCGGACACTGAAGCTTTCTTT. Protein sequence: CASSLQGSDTEAFF.

Only a few counts were recorded for this clonotype. The rearrangement uses TRBV7-2 and TRBJ2-1, with unresolved D. The germline V gene encodes CDR1 SGHTA and CDR2 FQGNSA. This CDR3 spans 12 amino acids. V was cut by 6 bases and J by 9 bases, with 12 bases left in between. The CDR3 nucleotides are TGTGCCAGCAGGGAGACTGTCAGTGAGCAGTTCTTC. This gives the protein CASRETVSEQFF.

Many counts were recorded for this clonotype. V usage is TRBV24-1 and J usage is TRBJ1-2; D unresolved. Germline-derived CDR1 and CDR2 are KGHDR and SFDVKD. Trimming took 3 bases from V and 8 from J, leaving 12 bases between them. The CDR3 covers 13 residues. The CDR3 here is CATSDALMDGYTF. The CDR3 region has the DNA TGTGCCACCAGTGATGCCTTGATGGACGGCTACACCTTC.

This sequence joins TRBV7-2 and TRBJ2-7, with D possibly being TRBD1 (6 bases). Trimming shortened V by 5 bases and J by 3 bases, and 14 bases separated the two germline ends. The CDR3 contains 14 residues. Germline values: CDR1 SGHTA, CDR2 FQGNSA. CDR3 nucleotides: TGTGCCAGCAGCGGCCGGACAGTCGTCTACGAGCAGTACTTC. Amino acid sequence: CASSGRTVVYEQYF.

A few counts support this clonotype. The V call is TRBV12-3 or TRBV12-4, the J call TRBJ1-2; a possible D gene is TRBD1 (5 bases). The CDR3 covers 14 residues. V lost 4 bases to trimming and J lost 3 bases, with 12 bases between them. CDR3 nucleotide sequence: TGTGCCAGCAGTTCACAGGAGCGATACTATGGCTACACCTTC. Protein product: CASSSQERYYGYTF.

This rearrangement joins TRBV11-1 to TRBJ2-4; D is ambiguous. The ends were cut back, 5 bases at V and 7 bases at J, with 15 bases in the middle. CDR3 size: 14 residues. Germline values: CDR1 SGHAT, CDR2 FQDESV (reference sequence). The CDR3 nucleotides read TGTGCCAGCAGCCTCCGACCCGATGGGAACATTCAGTACTTC. It translates to CASSLRPDGNIQYF.

The chain carries TRBV20-1 and TRBJ1-2; 9 bases match TRBD1. V was clipped by 1 base and J by 2 bases; unmatched bases: 11. Germline assignment: CDR1 DFQATT and CDR2 SNEGSKA (reference sequence). CDR3 length: 17 residues. The CDR3 protein is CSARAQPTGGSNYGYTF. The CDR3 coding sequence is TGCAGTGCTAGAGCACAGCCGACAGGGGGATCGAACTATGGCTACACCTTC.